A single TCR beta chain is shown here with its context. The clone's antigen remains unknown. Read coverage stops 3 residues before the CDR3 terminus; the germline J gene supplies the remainder. Trimming takes 5 bases off V and 5 bases off J; junction bases not matched to a gene: 5. CDR1 and CDR2 are drawn from the germline V gene: SGHVS, FNYEAQ. Spanning cysteine to phenylalanine, the CDR3 consists of 14 amino acids. Sequencing covers 33 bases of the CDR3, shown here with the frame starting at base 1. For sequencing, equivalent amounts of genomic DNA were input from CVID and control samples. For every sample, a 60 bp segment covering the rearranged TCRbeta CDR3 region was amplified and then sequenced. The immunoSEQ assay, a bias-corrected multiplex PCR combined with high-throughput sequencing, was used to amplify TCRbeta. The authors' pipeline ran thus. Each unique nucleotide sequence was treated as a clone and annotated with V, D and J genes, copy number and frequency. Sequences were labeled productive if in frame, and non-productive if out of frame or containing stop codons. Clonality was calculated from Shannon's entropy as previously described. The predicted amino acid sequences of productive clones were used to derive the mean CDR3 Kyte-Doolittle hydropathy. Scaled V gene usage was hierarchically clustered using Manhattan distance and complete linkage with the R hclust function. Sharing of clones by CDR3 amino acid sequence was evaluated by resampling 12 repertoires per group over 100 rounds. The repertoires were screened for 70 published EBV-specific TCRbeta sequences and a few hundred published CMV-specific TCRbeta sequences. Analysis left out two CVID samples that produced under 10,000 sequences, so approximately 40 CVID repertoires remained. TCRdb obtained this table from immuneACCESS and retained in-frame rearrangements with V and J assigned. These tables miss some clones; where compared with another copy, unresolved V genes account for less than half of the shortfall, and the remainder is unexplained. That table supplies the V and J calls and clone size; D and trimming were determined from the DNA. There are tens of thousands of clones in this sample, and none of them is a singleton. The biggest ten clones account for around 3.3% of the sample.

The sample originates from a study of T cell clonality in common variable immunodeficiency (dated by TCRdb to between 2014 and 2017). General findings and caveats noted by the study authors: Reportedly, TCRbeta sequences from CVID had fewer deletions and N-nucleotide insertions, and highly modified clones with 13 or more V deletions were absent from CVID. Healthy controls shared more TCRbeta clones with each other than CVID subjects shared among themselves (p < 0.0001). Although equal DNA input was used, an average of approximately 74,000 unique sequences per sample was obtained for controls, compared with approximately 31,000 for CVID samples. Correlations between repertoire features and clinical complications were limited by patient heterogeneity within the CVID cohort. The authors noted that sequencing repertoires of T cell subpopulations would be needed to clarify what caused the increased clonality in CVID. Compared with healthy controls, CVID subjects showed increased TCRbeta clonality (t-test p = 0.018), a feature most characteristic of about a third of subjects.

Predominantly Caucasian heritage was noted among both the CVID patients and the healthy controls. From each donor, roughly 4.5 to 8 ml of heparinized peripheral whole blood was collected. Genomic DNA from adults with common variable immune deficiency (CVID) and from healthy adult controls was the source for sequencing TCRbeta CDR3 repertoires. The control group comprised approximately 22 healthy adult volunteers, roughly 12 female and 10 male, aged roughly 20 to 75 years with a mean age of around 37. Diluted blood was density-centrifuged over Hypaque 1077 or Ficoll-Paque to isolate peripheral blood mononuclear cells. Genomic DNA was extracted from unsorted mononuclear cells by Qiagen column purification or by a centrifugation-based method.

This sequence was found in a person between 18 and 75 years old in good health. Sample: peripheral blood mononuclear cells. This receptor chain uses TRBV7-6 and TRBJ2-1, with 8 bases in between that match TRBD2. This receptor has the CDR3 CASSVLAEDNEQFF. The sequenced part of the CDR3 DNA is TGTGCCAGCAGCGTACTAGCGGAGGACAATGAG.